The clone carrying this T cell receptor beta chain was seen a handful of times. The V segment lost 3 bases and the J segment 6 bases; nucleotides outside the gene matches: 5. The germline gives CDR1 LGHNA, CDR2 YSLEER. This CDR3 has 14 amino acids. The sample originates from a study of blood T cell repertoires in COVID-19. Data came from immunoSEQ multiplex PCR; TCRdb stores just in-frame clones and leaves some out. The sample has 300,000 to 400,000 clones; approximately 86% are singletons. The specimen was PBMCs or T cells enriched from blood (not recorded which). This receptor was identified in a woman aged 40-49 years with acute COVID-19. The chain employs TRBV4-3 and TRBJ2-1; 7 nucleotides match TRBD1. The CDR3 here is CASSQSDRSNEQFF. CDR3 nucleotide sequence: TGCGCCAGCAGCCAGTCGGACAGGAGCAATGAGCAGTTCTTC.